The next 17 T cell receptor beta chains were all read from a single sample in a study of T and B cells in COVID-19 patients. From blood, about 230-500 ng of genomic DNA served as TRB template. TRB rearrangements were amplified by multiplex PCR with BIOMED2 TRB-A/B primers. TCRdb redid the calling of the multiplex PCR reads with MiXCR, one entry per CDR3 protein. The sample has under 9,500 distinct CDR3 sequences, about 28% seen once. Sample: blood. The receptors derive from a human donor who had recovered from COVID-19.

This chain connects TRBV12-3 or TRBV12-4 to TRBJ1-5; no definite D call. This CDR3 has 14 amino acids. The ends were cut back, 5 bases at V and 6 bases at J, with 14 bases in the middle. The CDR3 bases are TGTGCCAGCAGTCTAATGGGAGAAATTCAGCCCCAGCATTTT. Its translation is CASSLMGEIQPQHF.

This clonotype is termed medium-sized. CDR3 sequence (DNA): TGTGCCAGTAGCAAGACAGGGTATGAACTGTTTTTT. Protein sequence: CASSKTGYELFF. V gene TRBV19 combines with J gene TRBJ1-4; 7 bases line up with TRBD1. The CDR3 totals 12 residues. J lost 12 bases, V lost 6 bases, and 7 bases had no gene match. CDR1 and CDR2 (germline): LNHDA, SQIVND (reference sequence). Complete variable domain (other parts from reference TRBV19 and TRBJ1-4): DGGITQSPKYLFRKEGQNVTLSCEQNLNHDAMYWYRQDPGQGLRLIYYSQIVNDFQKGDIAEGYSVSREKKESFPLTVTSAQKNPTAFYLCASSKTGYELFFGSGTQLSVL.

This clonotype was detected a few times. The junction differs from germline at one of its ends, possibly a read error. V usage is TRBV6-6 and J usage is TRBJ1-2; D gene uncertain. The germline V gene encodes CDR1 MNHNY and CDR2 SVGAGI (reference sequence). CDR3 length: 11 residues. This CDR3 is CASSPNYGYTF. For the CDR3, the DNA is TGTGCCAGTTCGCCTAATTATGGCTACACCTTC.

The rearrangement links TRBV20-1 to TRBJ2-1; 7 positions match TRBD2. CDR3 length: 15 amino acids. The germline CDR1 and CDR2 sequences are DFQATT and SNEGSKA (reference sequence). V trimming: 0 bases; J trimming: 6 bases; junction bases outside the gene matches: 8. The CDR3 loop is CSAREIGLEANEQFF. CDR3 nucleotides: TGCAGTGCTAGAGAAATAGGACTAGAGGCCAATGAGCAGTTCTTC.

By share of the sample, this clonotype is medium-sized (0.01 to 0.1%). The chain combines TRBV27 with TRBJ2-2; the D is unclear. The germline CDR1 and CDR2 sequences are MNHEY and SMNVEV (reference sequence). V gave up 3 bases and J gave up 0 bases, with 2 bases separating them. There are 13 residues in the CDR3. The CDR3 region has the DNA TGTGCCAGCAGTTTGACGAACACCGGGGAGCTGTTTTTT. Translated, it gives CASSLTNTGELFF.

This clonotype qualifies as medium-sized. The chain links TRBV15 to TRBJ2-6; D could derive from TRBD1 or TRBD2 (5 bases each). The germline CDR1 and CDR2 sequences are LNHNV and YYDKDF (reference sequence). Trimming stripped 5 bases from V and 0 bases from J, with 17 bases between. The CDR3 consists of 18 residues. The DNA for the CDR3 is TGTGCCACCAGCTCGCCGGGACGGGCGGGCTCTGGGGCCAACGTCCTGACTTTC. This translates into CATSSPGRAGSGANVLTF.

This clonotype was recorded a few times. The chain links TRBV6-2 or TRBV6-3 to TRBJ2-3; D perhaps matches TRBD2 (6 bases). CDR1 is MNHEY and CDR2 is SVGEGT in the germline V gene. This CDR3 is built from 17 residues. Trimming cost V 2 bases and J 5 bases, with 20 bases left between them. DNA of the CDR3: TGTGCCAGCAGTTACCCTAGCCTCCGGGGGAGTGGAGATACGCAGTATTTT. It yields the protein CASSYPSLRGSGDTQYF.

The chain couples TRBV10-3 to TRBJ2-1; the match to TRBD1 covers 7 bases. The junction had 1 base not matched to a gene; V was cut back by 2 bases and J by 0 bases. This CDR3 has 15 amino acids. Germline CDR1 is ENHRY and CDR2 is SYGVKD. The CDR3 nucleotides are TGTGCCATCAGTGAGGGACAGGACTCCTACAATGAGCAGTTCTTC. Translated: CAISEGQDSYNEQFF.

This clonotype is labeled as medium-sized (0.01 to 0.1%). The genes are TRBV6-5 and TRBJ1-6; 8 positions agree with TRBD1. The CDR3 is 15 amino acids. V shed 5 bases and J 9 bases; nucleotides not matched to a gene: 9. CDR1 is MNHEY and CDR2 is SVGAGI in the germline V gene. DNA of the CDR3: TGTGCCAGCAGTCCCAGACAGGGGATGGGTTCACCCCTCCACTTT. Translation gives CASSPRQGMGSPLHF.

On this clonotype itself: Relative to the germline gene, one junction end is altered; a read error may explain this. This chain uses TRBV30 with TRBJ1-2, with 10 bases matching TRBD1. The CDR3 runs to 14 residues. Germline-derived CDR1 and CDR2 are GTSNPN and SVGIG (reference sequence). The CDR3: CAWSLVGQGGSSFF. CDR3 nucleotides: TGTGCCTGGAGTCTAGTAGGACAGGGGGGTTCATCGTTCTTC.

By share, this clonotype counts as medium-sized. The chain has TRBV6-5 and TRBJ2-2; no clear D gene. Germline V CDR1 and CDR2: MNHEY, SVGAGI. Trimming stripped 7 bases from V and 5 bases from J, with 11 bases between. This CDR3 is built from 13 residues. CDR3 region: CASTIAQTGELFF. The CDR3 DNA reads TGTGCCAGCACTATAGCTCAGACCGGGGAGCTGTTTTTT.

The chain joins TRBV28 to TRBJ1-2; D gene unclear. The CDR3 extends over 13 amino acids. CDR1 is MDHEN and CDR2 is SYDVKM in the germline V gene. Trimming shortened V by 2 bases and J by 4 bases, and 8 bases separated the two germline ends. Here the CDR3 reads CASSLGYSYGYTF. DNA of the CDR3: TGTGCCAGCAGTTTAGGGTATAGCTATGGCTACACCTTC.

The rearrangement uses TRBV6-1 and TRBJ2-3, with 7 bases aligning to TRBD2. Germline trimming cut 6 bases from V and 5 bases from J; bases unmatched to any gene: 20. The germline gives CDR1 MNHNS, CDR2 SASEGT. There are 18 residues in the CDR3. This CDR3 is CASRRARRPPGEGDTQYF. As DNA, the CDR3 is TGTGCCAGCAGAAGGGCCAGGCGGCCCCCGGGGGAGGGAGATACGCAGTATTTT.

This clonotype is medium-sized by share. The CDR3 is CASSDSSYNEQFF. CDR3 sequence (DNA): TGTGCCAGCAGTGATTCCTCCTACAATGAGCAGTTCTTC. This chain joins TRBV6-4 and TRBJ2-1; D is ambiguous. The CDR3 covers 13 residues. The V end lost 3 bases, the J end lost 0 bases, and 3 bases lay between the germline ends. CDR1 and CDR2 (germline): MRHNA, SNTAGT.

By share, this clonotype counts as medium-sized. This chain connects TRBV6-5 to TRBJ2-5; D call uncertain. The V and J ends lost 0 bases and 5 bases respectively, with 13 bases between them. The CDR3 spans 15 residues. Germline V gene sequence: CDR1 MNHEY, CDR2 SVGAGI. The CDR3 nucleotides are TGTGCCAGCAGTTACTCGACTGTCCCCCGGGAGACCCAGTACTTC. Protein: CASSYSTVPRETQYF.

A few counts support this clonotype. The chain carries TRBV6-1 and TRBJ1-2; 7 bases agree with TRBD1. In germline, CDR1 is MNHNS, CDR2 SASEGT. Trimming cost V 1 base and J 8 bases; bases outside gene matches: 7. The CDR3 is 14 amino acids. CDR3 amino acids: CASSEDLGGYGYTF. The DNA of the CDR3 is TGTGCCAGCAGTGAAGATTTAGGGGGCTACGGCTACACCTTC.

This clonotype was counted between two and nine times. As DNA, the CDR3 is TGTGCCAGCTCATCCACGAACAGGGTTTATGGCTACACCTTC. The encoded protein is CASSSTNRVYGYTF. The chain uses TRBV18 and TRBJ1-2; TRBD1 is a possible D gene (6 bases). Germline CDR1 reads KGHSH; CDR2 reads LQKENI. This CDR3 spans 14 amino acids. Trimming took 5 bases from V and 5 from J, leaving 15 bases between them.